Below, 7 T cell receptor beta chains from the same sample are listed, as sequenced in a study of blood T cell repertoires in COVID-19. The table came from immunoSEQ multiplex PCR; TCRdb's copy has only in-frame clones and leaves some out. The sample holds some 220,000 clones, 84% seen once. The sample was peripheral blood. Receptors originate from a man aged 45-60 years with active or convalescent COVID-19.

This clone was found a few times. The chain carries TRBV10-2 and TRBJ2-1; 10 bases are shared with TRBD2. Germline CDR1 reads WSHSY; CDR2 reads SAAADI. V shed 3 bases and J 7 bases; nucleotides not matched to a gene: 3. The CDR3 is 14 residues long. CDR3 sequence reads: CASSEAGGWNEQFF. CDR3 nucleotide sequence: TGCGCCAGCAGTGAAGCGGGGGGGTGGAATGAGCAGTTCTTC.

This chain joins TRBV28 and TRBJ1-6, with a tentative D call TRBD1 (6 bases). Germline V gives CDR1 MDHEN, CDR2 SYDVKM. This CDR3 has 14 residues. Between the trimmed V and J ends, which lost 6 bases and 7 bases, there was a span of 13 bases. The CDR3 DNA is TGTGCCAGCAGCCATCCGGACAGAAATTCACCCCTCCACTTT. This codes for CASSHPDRNSPLHF.

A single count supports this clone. CDR3 bases: TGTGCCAGCAGCTTTTTGACTAGCGGGGCCTACAATGAGCAGTTCTTC. Residues: CASSFLTSGAYNEQFF. V is TRBV5-8 and J is TRBJ2-1; 11 nucleotides align to TRBD2. There are 16 residues in the CDR3. Germline trimming cut 2 bases from V and 2 bases from J; bases unmatched to any gene: 3. Germline V gene sequence: CDR1 SGHTS, CDR2 YDEGEE.

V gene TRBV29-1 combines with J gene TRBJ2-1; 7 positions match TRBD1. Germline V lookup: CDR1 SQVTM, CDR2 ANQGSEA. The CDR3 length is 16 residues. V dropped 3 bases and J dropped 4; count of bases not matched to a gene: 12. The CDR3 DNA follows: TGCAGCGTTGAGCGGCCCGTACAGGGGTTGTACAATGAGCAGTTCTTC. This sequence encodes CSVERPVQGLYNEQFF.

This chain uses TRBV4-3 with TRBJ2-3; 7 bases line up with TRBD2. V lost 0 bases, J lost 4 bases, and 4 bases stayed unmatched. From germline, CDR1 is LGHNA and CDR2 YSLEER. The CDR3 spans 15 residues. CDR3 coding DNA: TGCGCCAGCAGCCAAGATTGGGGGGGGGCAGATACGCAGTATTTT. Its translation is CASSQDWGGADTQYF.

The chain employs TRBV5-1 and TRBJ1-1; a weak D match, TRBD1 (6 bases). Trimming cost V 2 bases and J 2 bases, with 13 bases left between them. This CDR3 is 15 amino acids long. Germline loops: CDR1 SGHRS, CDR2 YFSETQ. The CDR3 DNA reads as TGCGCCAGCAGCTTTACAGGGAACATAAACACTGAAGCTTTCTTT. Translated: CASSFTGNINTEAFF.

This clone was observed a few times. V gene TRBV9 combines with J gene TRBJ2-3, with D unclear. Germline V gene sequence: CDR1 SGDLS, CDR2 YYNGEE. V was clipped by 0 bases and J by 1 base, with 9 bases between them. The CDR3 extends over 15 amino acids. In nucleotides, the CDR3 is TGTGCCAGCAGCGTAGGAGGATTCGGCACAGATACGCAGTATTTT. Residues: CASSVGGFGTDTQYF.